This TCR beta chain was recorded in a study of cytomegalovirus exposure and HLA in healthy donors. Study-wide context: Around 200 million T cells yielded roughly 100 million unique TCR beta sequences, as an earlier analysis found.

In the PCR, 60 Vbeta and 13 Jbeta primers were used. Produced via immunoSEQ multiplex PCR; TCRdb's table is partial and in-frame only. Of about 140,000 clones in the sample, about 74% were seen once. This clone was found once. Its specificity is not known. Study outcomes and limitations: In a later analysis, an Asian-associated ancestry cluster reportedly showed fewer N-insertions than the approximately 700-donor mean. A later analysis linked a missense DCLRE1C variant to TCR beta V- and J-gene trimming. Cytomegalovirus status was reportedly diagnosed by the classifier with high specificity and sensitivity.

CDR3 length: 14 amino acids. Looked up from germline, CDR1 is SEHNR and CDR2 is FQNEAQ (reference sequence). J lost 4 bases, V lost 5 bases, and 4 bases had no gene match. The origin of this receptor is a man aged 35-49 years in good health and CMV-seronegative. The specimen was PBMCs. J is TRBJ2-7 and V is TRBV7-9; 11 bases agree with TRBD1. The CDR3 nucleotides are TGTGCCAGCAGCAGGACAGGGGGCGGGTACGAGCAGTACTTC. It is translated as CASSRTGGGYEQYF.